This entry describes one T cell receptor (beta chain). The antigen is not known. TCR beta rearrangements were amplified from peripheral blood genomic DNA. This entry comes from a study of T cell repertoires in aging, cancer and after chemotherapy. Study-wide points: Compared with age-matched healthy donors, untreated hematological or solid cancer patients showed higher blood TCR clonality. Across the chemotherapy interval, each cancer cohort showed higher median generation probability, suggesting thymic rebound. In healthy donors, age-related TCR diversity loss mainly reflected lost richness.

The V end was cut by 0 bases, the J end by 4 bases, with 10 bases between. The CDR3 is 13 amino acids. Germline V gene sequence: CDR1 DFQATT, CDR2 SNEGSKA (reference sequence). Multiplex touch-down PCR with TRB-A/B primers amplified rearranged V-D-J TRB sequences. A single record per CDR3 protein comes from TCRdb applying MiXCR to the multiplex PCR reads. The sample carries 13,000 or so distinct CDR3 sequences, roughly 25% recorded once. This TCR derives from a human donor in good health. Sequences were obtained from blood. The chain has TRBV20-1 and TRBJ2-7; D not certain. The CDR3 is CSARDLLGYEQYF. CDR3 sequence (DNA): TGCAGTGCTAGAGATCTCTTGGGATACGAGCAGTACTTC.